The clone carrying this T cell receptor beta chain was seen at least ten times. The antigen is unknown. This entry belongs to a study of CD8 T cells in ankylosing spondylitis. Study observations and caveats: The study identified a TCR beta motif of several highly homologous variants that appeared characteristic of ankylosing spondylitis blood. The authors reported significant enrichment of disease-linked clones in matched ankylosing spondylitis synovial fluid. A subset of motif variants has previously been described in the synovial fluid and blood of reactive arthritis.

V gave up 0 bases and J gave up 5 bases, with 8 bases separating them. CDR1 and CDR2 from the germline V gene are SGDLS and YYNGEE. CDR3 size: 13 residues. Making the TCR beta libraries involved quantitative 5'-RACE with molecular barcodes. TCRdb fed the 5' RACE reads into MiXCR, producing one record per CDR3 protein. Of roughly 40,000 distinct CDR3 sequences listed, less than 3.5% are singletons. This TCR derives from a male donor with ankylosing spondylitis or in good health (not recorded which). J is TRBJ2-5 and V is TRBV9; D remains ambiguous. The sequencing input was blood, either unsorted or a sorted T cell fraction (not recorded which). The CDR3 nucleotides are TGTGCCAGCAGCGTAGCCGCGGAGGAGACCCAGTACTTC. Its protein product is CASSVAAEETQYF. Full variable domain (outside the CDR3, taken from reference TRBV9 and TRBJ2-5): DSGVTQTPKHLITATGQRVTLRCSPRSGDLSVYWYQQSLDQGLQFLIQYYNGEERAKGNILERFSAQQFPDLHSELNLSSLELGDSALYFCASSVAAEETQYFGPGTRLLVL.